This TCR beta chain was retrieved from a study of tumor and adjacent non-tumor tissue in lung cancer. The template was RNA from unsorted bulk tissue. Details on this clonotype: At one end the junction does not follow the germline gene, possibly because of a read error.

CDR1 is SGHVS, CDR2 FQNEAQ, per germline. The CDR3 loop spans 15 amino acids. The library came from three nested PCR rounds adapted from ARM-PCR protocols. MiXCR was run by TCRdb on the multiplex PCR reads, yielding one entry per CDR3 protein. This sample has fewer than 85,000 distinct CDR3 sequences, with 60% to 85% found just once. The TCR sequence derives from a woman aged 50 to 60 with non-small cell lung cancer. V and J are TRBV7-8 and TRBJ2-3, with D unclear. The sequenced sample consisted of lung tumor tissue. The CDR3: CACSSTLISTDTQYF. The CDR3 DNA reads as TGTGCCTGCAGCTCCACCCTAATCTCCACAGATACGCAGTATTTT.